Sequencing of this T cell receptor beta chain was carried out in a study of blood T cell repertoires in COVID-19. Across the whole study: The United States, Italy and Spain were the sources of the acute and convalescent COVID-19 samples.

In the authors' workflow: Estimates of nucleated cell counts were drawn from the amplification of reference gene primers. Some clones are missing from TCRdb's copy, which holds only in-frame ones; the method was immunoSEQ multiplex PCR. For V, J and clone size, that table is used; D and trimming come from the DNA. The sample lists 250,000 to 300,000 clones; 75% to 90% were seen once. Seattle researchers signed up patients amid active infection and tracked them longitudinally. Between the trimmed V and J ends, which lost 3 bases and 8 bases, there was a span of 11 bases. This CDR3 is built from 13 residues. CDR1 and CDR2 from the germline V gene are SGHNT and YENEEA.

This clonotype originated in a woman aged 50 to 60 with COVID-19, enrolled during active disease. This sequence joins TRBV11-3 and TRBJ2-1; D remains ambiguous. Sequenced input: peripheral blood. CDR3: CASSFQDGDEQFF. The CDR3 nucleotides are TGTGCCAGCAGCTTCCAGGATGGCGATGAGCAGTTCTTC.